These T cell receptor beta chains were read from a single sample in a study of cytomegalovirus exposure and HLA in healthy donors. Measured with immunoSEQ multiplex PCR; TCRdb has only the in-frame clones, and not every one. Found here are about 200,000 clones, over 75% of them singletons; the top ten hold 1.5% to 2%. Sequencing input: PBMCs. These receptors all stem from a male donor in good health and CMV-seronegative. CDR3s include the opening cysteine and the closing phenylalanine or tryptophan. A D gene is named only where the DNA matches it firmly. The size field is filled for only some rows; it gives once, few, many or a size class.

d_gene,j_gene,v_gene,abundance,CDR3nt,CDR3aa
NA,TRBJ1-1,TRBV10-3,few,TGTGCCATCAGTGAGTCGAGCGCTGAAGCTTTCTTT,CAISESSAEAFF
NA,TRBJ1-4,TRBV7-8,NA,TGTGCCAGCAGCTACGGACAGCATAATGAAAAACTGTTTTTT,CASSYGQHNEKLFF
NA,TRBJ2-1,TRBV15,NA,TGTGCCACCAGCAGAGATAGCGGCAACAATGAGCAGTTCTTC,CATSRDSGNNEQFF
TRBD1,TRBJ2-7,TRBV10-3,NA,TGTGCCATCAGTGAGCCGGACAGGGGTCTATCCTACGAGCAGTACTTC,CAISEPDRGLSYEQYF
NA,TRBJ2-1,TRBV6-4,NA,TGTGCCAGCAGTGTGGAGGGGCAGGGGGTCGGTGAGCAGTTCTTC,CASSVEGQGVGEQFF
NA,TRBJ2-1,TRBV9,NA,TGTGCCAGCAGCGTAGGAGCAGGCGTCTACAATGAGCAGTTCTTC,CASSVGAGVYNEQFF
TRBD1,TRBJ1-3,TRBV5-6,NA,TGTGCCAGCAGCTGGACAGGGCAAGGAAACACCATATATTTT,CASSWTGQGNTIYF
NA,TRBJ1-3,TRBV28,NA,TGTGCCAGCAGGGGGCCCCTCAACTCTGGAAACACCATATATTTT,CASRGPLNSGNTIYF
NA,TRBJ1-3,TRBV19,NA,TGTGCCAGTAGTCCTCAGGGCGGCTCTGGAAACACCATATATTTT,CASSPQGGSGNTIYF
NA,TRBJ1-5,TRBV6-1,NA,TGTGCCAGCAGTGGACGCCGGGAGGAGGTCAATCAGCCCCAGCATTTT,CASSGRREEVNQPQHF
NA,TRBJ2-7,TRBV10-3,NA,TGTGCCATCAGTGACTTACAGGGTGGAGAGCAGTACTTC,CAISDLQGGEQYF
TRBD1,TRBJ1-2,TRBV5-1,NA,TGCGCCAGCAGCTTGAGGGGGCAGGGGCCCGCTTCTAACTATGGCTACACCTTC,CASSLRGQGPASNYGYTF
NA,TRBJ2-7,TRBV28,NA,TGTGCCAGCAGGCAGGGGGGCTACGAGCAGTACTTC,CASRQGGYEQYF
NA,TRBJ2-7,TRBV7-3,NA,TGTGCCAGCAGCCCTGGTCAGATCTCCTACGAGCAGTACTTC,CASSPGQISYEQYF
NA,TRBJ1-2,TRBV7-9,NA,TGTGCCAGCAGCTTAAAATTGGACAACCCCAGGGGCTACACCTTC,CASSLKLDNPRGYTF
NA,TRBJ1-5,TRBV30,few,TGTGCCTGGAGTGCTGGGGGGAATCAGCCCCAGCATTTT,CAWSAGGNQPQHF
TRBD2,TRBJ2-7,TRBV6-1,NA,TGTGCCAGCAGTCCACGAGCGGGAGGGCCTTCCGAGCAGTACTTC,CASSPRAGGPSEQYF
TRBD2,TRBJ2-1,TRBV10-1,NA,TGCGCCAGCAGTGCTAGCGGGTACAATGAGCAGTTCTTC,CASSASGYNEQFF
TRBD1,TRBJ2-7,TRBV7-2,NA,TGTGCCAGCAGCCGGGACAGGGGCTACGAGCAGTACTTC,CASSRDRGYEQYF
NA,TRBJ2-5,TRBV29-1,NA,TGCAGCGCCAGCTCAGGAAGGTTGGAGACCCAGTACTTC,CSASSGRLETQYF
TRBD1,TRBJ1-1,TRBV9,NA,TGTGCCAGCAGCTCCCGGGACAGCACTGAAGCTTTCTTT,CASSSRDSTEAFF
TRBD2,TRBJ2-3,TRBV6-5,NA,TGTGCCACCCATCGACTAGCGGGAGACGATACGCAGTATTTT,CATHRLAGDDTQYF
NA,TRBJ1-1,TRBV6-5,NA,TGTGCCAGCAGTGTGCCGGGGGGTTCGAGTCCTGAAGCTTTCTTT,CASSVPGGSSPEAFF
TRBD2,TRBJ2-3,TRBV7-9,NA,TGTGCCAGCAGCTTAACTAGCGGGGGGAGGGCAGATACGCAGTATTTT,CASSLTSGGRADTQYF
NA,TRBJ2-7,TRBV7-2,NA,TGTGCCAGCAGCTTAGTCCAGGCCTACGAGCAGTACTTC,CASSLVQAYEQYF
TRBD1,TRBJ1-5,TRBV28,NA,TGTGCCAGCCGGGACAGGGGGGGTGGCAATCAGCCCCAGCATTTT,CASRDRGGGNQPQHF
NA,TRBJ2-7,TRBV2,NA,TGTGCCAGCAGTGAACTCAGGATGTACGAGCAGTACTTC,CASSELRMYEQYF
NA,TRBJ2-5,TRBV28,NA,TGTGCCAGCAGGATAGGGGACTACCAAGAGACCCAGTACTTC,CASRIGDYQETQYF
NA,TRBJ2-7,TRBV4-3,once,TGCGCCAGCAGCCCATCGACTAGTTTGGGCTACGAGCAGTACTTC,CASSPSTSLGYEQYF
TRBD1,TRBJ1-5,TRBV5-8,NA,TGTGCCAGCAGCGCCGGGACAGGGTTGGTTCAGCCCCAGCATTTT,CASSAGTGLVQPQHF
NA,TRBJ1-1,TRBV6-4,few,TGTGCCAGCAGATCGAGAGAGCCTGAAGCTTTCTTT,CASRSREPEAFF
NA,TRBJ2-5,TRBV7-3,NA,TGTGCCAGCAGCTTAGAAGGGGGAGAGACCCAGTACTTC,CASSLEGGETQYF
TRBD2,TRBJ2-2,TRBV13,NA,TGTGCCAACAGCCAGGGACTAGCGGGAGACGGGGAGCTGTTTTTT,CANSQGLAGDGELFF
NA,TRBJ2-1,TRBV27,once,TGTGCCAGCAGTACCCCGGTTAGCGGCGGGCACAATGAGCAGTTCTTC,CASSTPVSGGHNEQFF
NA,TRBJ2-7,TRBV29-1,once,TGCAGCGTCGCCAGGGGAGCGGGAGAGCAGTACTTC,CSVARGAGEQYF
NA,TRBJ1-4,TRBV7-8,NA,TGTGCCAGCAGCTTGGACAGCCTCCCAACTAATGAAAAACTGTTTTTT,CASSLDSLPTNEKLFF
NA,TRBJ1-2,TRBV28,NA,TGTGCCAGCACCAAGGGGGTGATCTACACCTTC,CASTKGVIYTF
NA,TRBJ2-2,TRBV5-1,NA,TGCGCCAGCAGCTTGGCCCCGGGTTCCGGGGAGCTGTTTTTT,CASSLAPGSGELFF
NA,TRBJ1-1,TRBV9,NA,TGTGCCAGCAGCGTAGAGGGGCAGGGGAAGGCTTTCTTT,CASSVEGQGKAFF
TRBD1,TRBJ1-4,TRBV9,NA,TGTGCCAGCAGCAAGACAGGGGGCCCTACTAATGAAAAACTGTTTTTT,CASSKTGGPTNEKLFF
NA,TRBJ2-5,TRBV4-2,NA,TGTGCCAGCAGCCAAGCAGGGGGCGGGAGAGGAGGAGAGACCCAGTACTTC,CASSQAGGGRGGETQYF
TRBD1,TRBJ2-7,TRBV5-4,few,TGTGCCAGCAGCTTGGGGCAGGGGGCGATCTACGAGCAGTACTTC,CASSLGQGAIYEQYF
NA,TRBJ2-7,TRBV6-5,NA,TGTGCCAGCACCCCTAGCGCCTCCTACGAGCAGTACTTC,CASTPSASYEQYF
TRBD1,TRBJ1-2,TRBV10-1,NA,TGCGCCAGCATTCTGACAGGGGGCCGTAACTACACCTTC,CASILTGGRNYTF
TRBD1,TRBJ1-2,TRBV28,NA,TGTGCCAGCTCCCTCTGGGACAGTCCCTTTAAGACCTTC,CASSLWDSPFKTF
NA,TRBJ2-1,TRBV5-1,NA,TGCGCCAGCAGCTTGGGGAGTAGCCTCAATGAGCAGTTCTTC,CASSLGSSLNEQFF
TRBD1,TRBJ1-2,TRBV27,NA,TGTGCCAGCAGTCTAAGACAGGGGCCGGGCTATGGCTACACCTTC,CASSLRQGPGYGYTF
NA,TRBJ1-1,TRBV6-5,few,TGTGCCAGCAGTACTCAGGGGCCTAATGAAGCTTTCTTT,CASSTQGPNEAFF
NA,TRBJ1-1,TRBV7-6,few,TGTGCCAGCAGCTTAGGCGGGGCGTCGAACACTGAAGCTTTCTTT,CASSLGGASNTEAFF
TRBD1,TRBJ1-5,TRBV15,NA,TGTGCCACCAGCAGAGATCAGGACAGGGCGTCTCAGCCCCAGCATTTT,CATSRDQDRASQPQHF